The 14 T cell receptor beta chains given below trace back to one sample, sequenced in a study of blood T cell repertoires in COVID-19. Measured with immunoSEQ multiplex PCR; TCRdb has only the in-frame clones, and not every one. The sample records 200,000 to 250,000 clones, around 90% being singletons. Sequencing input: peripheral blood. The receptors stem from a young man with COVID-19, enrolled during active disease.

The CDR3 bases are TGTGCCTGGAGGCCGACAGGAAACACCATATATTTT. Translated, it gives CAWRPTGNTIYF. The genes are TRBV30 and TRBJ1-3; D uncertain. This CDR3 spans 12 amino acids. Between the trimmed V and J ends, which lost 3 bases and 4 bases, there was a span of 7 bases. Germline V gene data show CDR1 as GTSNPN and CDR2 as SVGIG (reference sequence).

This clone was seen only a few times. The chain couples TRBV5-1 to TRBJ2-2; TRBD2 aligns across 9 bases. Germline V gene lookup returns CDR1 SGHRS and CDR2 YFSETQ. The CDR3 contains 17 residues. V trimming: 3 bases; J trimming: 6 bases; junction bases outside the gene matches: 12. The CDR3 here is CASSSILAGVASGELFF. CDR3 bases: TGCGCCAGCAGCTCCATTTTAGCGGGAGTGGCGTCCGGGGAGCTGTTTTTT.

This rearrangement joins TRBV27 to TRBJ1-2; 9 bases are shared with TRBD1. Germline V lookup: CDR1 MNHEY, CDR2 SMNVEV (reference sequence). V dropped 5 bases and J dropped 3; count of bases not matched to a gene: 7. The CDR3 is 15 amino acids. As DNA, the CDR3 is TGTGCCAGCAGTCCAGGGACAGGGTACGACTATGGCTACACCTTC. Translated, it gives CASSPGTGYDYGYTF.

This clone was detected a few times. This chain connects TRBV3-1 (or the pseudogene TRBV3-2) to TRBJ2-7, with 12 nucleotides matching TRBD2. The ends lost 4 bases at V and 7 bases at J; junction bases unmatched: 8. The CDR3 loop spans 15 amino acids. CDR1 is LGHDT and CDR2 is YNNKEL in the germline V gene (reference sequence). CDR3 sequence reads: CASSPKTSGGVEQYF. The CDR3 DNA reads as TGTGCCAGCAGCCCGAAGACTAGCGGGGGCGTTGAGCAGTACTTC.

V is TRBV27 and J is TRBJ1-4; D not resolved. The CDR3 is 17 residues long. Trimming left V 2 bases short and J 0 bases short, with 13 bases between. Germline CDR1 MNHEY, CDR2 SMNVEV (reference sequence). DNA of the CDR3: TGTGCCAGCAGTTTAATGCCTGGAGGTGCAACTAATGAAAAACTGTTTTTT. This codes for CASSLMPGGATNEKLFF.

The V and J genes are TRBV7-9 and TRBJ1-2; D may be TRBD1 (6 bases). This CDR3 region has 12 residues. V lost 6 bases and J 8 bases, leaving 13 bases between the germline ends. Germline V gene data show CDR1 as SEHNR and CDR2 as FQNEAQ (reference sequence). This CDR3 is CASSMTGDGYTF. CDR3 nucleotides: TGTGCCAGCAGTATGACAGGAGACGGCTACACCTTC.

The rearrangement joins TRBV10-3 to TRBJ1-2; TRBD1 is a possible D gene (6 bases). The ends were cut back, 0 bases at V and 4 bases at J, with 15 bases in the middle. CDR1 ENHRY and CDR2 SYGVKD come from the germline V gene. This CDR3 contains 16 residues. The CDR3: CAISESTGRGSYGYTF. Written as DNA, the CDR3 is TGTGCCATCAGTGAGTCGACGGGCAGGGGCTCCTATGGCTACACCTTC.

The chain carries TRBV13 and TRBJ2-7; weak D call: TRBD2 (6 bases). Trimming pared 5 bases from V and 0 bases from J, leaving 14 bases between. CDR1 is PRHDT and CDR2 is FYEKMQ in the germline V gene (reference sequence). The CDR3 runs 15 residues. The CDR3 reads CASSRGTPSSYEQYF. The CDR3, as DNA: TGTGCCAGCAGCCGAGGGACTCCTAGCTCCTACGAGCAGTACTTC. Full variable domain (missing parts from reference TRBV13 and TRBJ2-7): AAGVIQSPRHLIKEKRETATLKCYPIPRHDTVYWYQQGPGQDPQFLISFYEKMQSDKGSIPDRFSAQQFSDYHSELNMSSLELGDSALYFCASSRGTPSSYEQYFGPGTRLTVT.

This chain links TRBV28 with TRBJ2-3; 8 bases map to TRBD1. V was clipped by 3 bases and J by 1 base; unmatched bases: 3. Germline loops: CDR1 MDHEN, CDR2 SYDVKM. The CDR3 is 15 residues long. The CDR3 protein is CASSFRGRRTDTQYF. As DNA, the CDR3 is TGTGCCAGCAGTTTCAGGGGGCGTCGCACAGATACGCAGTATTTT.

This chain uses TRBV28 with TRBJ1-6; 8 nucleotides agree with TRBD1. In germline, CDR1 is MDHEN, CDR2 SYDVKM. The CDR3 consists of 18 residues. V lost 2 bases to trimming and J lost 3 bases; unmatched junction nucleotides: 9. CDR3: CASSLDPGGKGYNSPLHF. Written as DNA, the CDR3 is TGTGCCAGCAGTTTAGACCCAGGGGGCAAGGGCTATAATTCACCCCTCCACTTT.

V and J are TRBV6-5 and TRBJ1-2, with 7 bases matching TRBD1. Germline-derived CDR1 and CDR2 are MNHEY and SVGAGI. The junction had 10 bases not matched to a gene; V was cut back by 4 bases and J by 5 bases. The CDR3 sequence is 15 residues long. The CDR3 here is CASSSRTDRHYGYTF. The CDR3 DNA reads as TGTGCCAGCAGTTCGAGGACGGACAGGCATTATGGCTACACCTTC.

The chain has TRBV19 and TRBJ2-3; 8 bases fit TRBD2. V was pared by 8 bases and J by 2 bases, with 6 bases of the junction left unmatched. The CDR3 runs 14 residues. CDR1 is LNHDA and CDR2 is SQIVND in the germline V gene (reference sequence). CDR3 DNA sequence: TGTGCCAGTGATAGCGGGGTTCTCACAGATACGCAGTATTTT. Its protein is CASDSGVLTDTQYF.

J is TRBJ1-2 and V is TRBV28; tentatively, D is TRBD1 (6 bases). Germline-derived CDR1 and CDR2 are MDHEN and SYDVKM. V was trimmed by 6 bases and J by 8 bases, leaving 13 bases between them. This CDR3 is built from 12 residues. The CDR3 region is CASRRRGPGYTF. As DNA, the CDR3 is TGTGCCAGCAGACGCAGGGGACCGGGCTACACCTTC.

The chain recombines TRBV19 with TRBJ1-5; D gene unclear. Germline CDR1 is LNHDA and CDR2 is SQIVND (reference sequence). The CDR3 is 13 residues long. V shed 6 bases and J shed 4 bases, with 10 bases lying between them. As DNA, the CDR3 is TGTGCCAGTAGCAGAGGCCGGAATCAGCCCCAGCATTTT. As protein: CASSRGRNQPQHF.